The rows below give T cell receptor beta chains drawn from one sample of a study of cytomegalovirus exposure and HLA in healthy donors. Produced via immunoSEQ multiplex PCR; TCRdb's table is partial and in-frame only. The sample yields about 190,000 clones, 65% to 85% seen once. Sequenced input: PBMCs. Receptors originate from a man in his forties in good health and CMV-seropositive. The CDR3 runs from the conserved cysteine through the conserved F or W. The order of the fields is J gene, CDR3 length, V gene, D gene, clone size, CDR3 DNA, CDR3 protein. A D gene is named only where the DNA matches it firmly. Rows give clone size only sometimes, using once, few, many, or a class for an expanded clone.

J gene: TRBJ2-7
CDR3 length: 15
V gene: TRBV5-1
D gene: .
clone size: .
CDR3 DNA: TGCGCCAGCAGCTTGGCCGCAGGGGCATCATACGAGCAGTACTTC
CDR3 protein: CASSLAAGASYEQYF

J gene: TRBJ1-2
CDR3 length: 13
V gene: TRBV13
D gene: .
clone size: once
CDR3 DNA: TGTGCCAGCAGATCAGGGGCGTCCTATGGCTACACCTTC
CDR3 protein: CASRSGASYGYTF

J gene: TRBJ1-5
CDR3 length: 13
V gene: TRBV5-6
D gene: .
clone size: .
CDR3 DNA: TGTGCCAGCAGCTCCAGGGCCGATCAGCCCCAGCATTTT
CDR3 protein: CASSSRADQPQHF

J gene: TRBJ2-7
CDR3 length: 15
V gene: TRBV7-9
D gene: TRBD2
clone size: .
CDR3 DNA: TGTGCCAGCAGGGGGGGACTAGCGGGATCCTACGAGCAGTACTTC
CDR3 protein: CASRGGLAGSYEQYF

J gene: TRBJ2-5
CDR3 length: 15
V gene: TRBV5-6
D gene: .
clone size: .
CDR3 DNA: TGTGCCAGCAGCAAGGAGGGGTGGCGCCAAGAGACCCAGTACTTC
CDR3 protein: CASSKEGWRQETQYF

J gene: TRBJ1-3
CDR3 length: 11
V gene: TRBV6-1
D gene: .
clone size: .
CDR3 DNA: TGTGCCTTCAGGGGTGGAAACACCATATATTTT
CDR3 protein: CAFRGGNTIYF

J gene: TRBJ1-1
CDR3 length: 13
V gene: TRBV5-4
D gene: .
clone size: .
CDR3 DNA: TGTGCCAGCAGCTTGGAGGGGCGAGGTATAGCTTTCTTT
CDR3 protein: CASSLEGRGIAFF

J gene: TRBJ2-3
CDR3 length: 15
V gene: TRBV5-1
D gene: TRBD2
clone size: .
CDR3 DNA: TGCGCCAGCACCCCCACTAGCGGGTTCACAGATACGCAGTATTTT
CDR3 protein: CASTPTSGFTDTQYF

J gene: TRBJ1-4
CDR3 length: 16
V gene: TRBV5-6
D gene: TRBD1
clone size: .
CDR3 DNA: TGTGCCAGCAGCTATCGGACAGGGGGAGTTAATGAAAAACTGTTTTTT
CDR3 protein: CASSYRTGGVNEKLFF

J gene: TRBJ2-7
CDR3 length: 12
V gene: TRBV4-2
D gene: .
clone size: .
CDR3 DNA: TGTGCCAGCAGCCATCCCACAGGGGAGCAGTACTTC
CDR3 protein: CASSHPTGEQYF

J gene: TRBJ2-7
CDR3 length: 16
V gene: TRBV28
D gene: TRBD2
clone size: .
CDR3 DNA: TGTGCCAGCAGTTCTCAACGGACTAGCGGGTCCTACGAGCAGTACTTC
CDR3 protein: CASSSQRTSGSYEQYF

J gene: TRBJ2-1
CDR3 length: 15
V gene: TRBV5-1
D gene: .
clone size: .
CDR3 DNA: TGCGCCAGCAGCTTGGGGAGGGACCCCTACAATGAGCAGTTCTTC
CDR3 protein: CASSLGRDPYNEQFF

J gene: TRBJ2-5
CDR3 length: 15
V gene: TRBV5-1
D gene: TRBD2
clone size: .
CDR3 DNA: TGCGCCAGCAGCATCTTGGGCCTAGAGCGGGAGGGCCGATACTTC
CDR3 protein: CASSILGLEREGRYF

J gene: TRBJ2-1
CDR3 length: 19
V gene: TRBV4-3
D gene: TRBD2
clone size: .
CDR3 DNA: TGCGCCAGCAGCCAAGAATGGACTAGCGGGAGGCCCCCCTACAATGAGCAGTTCTTC
CDR3 protein: CASSQEWTSGRPPYNEQFF

J gene: TRBJ1-2
CDR3 length: 14
V gene: TRBV5-6
D gene: TRBD1
clone size: .
CDR3 DNA: TGTGCCAGCAGCTTGAGCAGGGGGCGGGGTGGCTACACCTTC
CDR3 protein: CASSLSRGRGGYTF

J gene: TRBJ2-6
CDR3 length: 22
V gene: TRBV4-2
D gene: TRBD2
clone size: .
CDR3 DNA: TGTGCCAGCAGCCAAGAGGGAGGGGTTTGGCTAGCGGGAGCCCCTGGGGCCAACGTCCTGACTTTC
CDR3 protein: CASSQEGGVWLAGAPGANVLTF

J gene: TRBJ2-7
CDR3 length: 15
V gene: TRBV27
D gene: .
clone size: .
CDR3 DNA: TGTGCCAGCAGTTTCCCCGGCGCGGGATCCCTCGAGCAGTACTTC
CDR3 protein: CASSFPGAGSLEQYF

J gene: TRBJ1-3
CDR3 length: 15
V gene: TRBV6-6
D gene: .
clone size: .
CDR3 DNA: TGTGCCAGCAGAACAACACAGGGAACTGGAAACACCATATATTTT
CDR3 protein: CASRTTQGTGNTIYF

J gene: TRBJ1-2
CDR3 length: 15
V gene: TRBV9
D gene: TRBD1
clone size: once
CDR3 DNA: TGTGCCAGCAGTCAAGGACAGGGAGGGTTAAATGGCTACACCTTC
CDR3 protein: CASSQGQGGLNGYTF

J gene: TRBJ2-6
CDR3 length: 17
V gene: TRBV5-1
D gene: TRBD1
clone size: .
CDR3 DNA: TGCGCCAGCAGATCCGACAGGGATCTTTCTGGGGCCAACGTCCTGACTTTC
CDR3 protein: CASRSDRDLSGANVLTF

J gene: TRBJ1-4
CDR3 length: 12
V gene: TRBV27
D gene: .
clone size: .
CDR3 DNA: TGTGCCAGCAGTTTACGGGGGGAAAAACTGTTTTTT
CDR3 protein: CASSLRGEKLFF

J gene: TRBJ2-7
CDR3 length: 13
V gene: TRBV6-1
D gene: .
clone size: .
CDR3 DNA: TGTGCCAGCAGTGAAGCGTTCCTTCACGAGCAGTACTTC
CDR3 protein: CASSEAFLHEQYF

J gene: TRBJ2-7
CDR3 length: 14
V gene: TRBV28
D gene: .
clone size: .
CDR3 DNA: TGTGCCAGCAGTTTAGAACAGTTCTCCTACGAGCAGTACTTC
CDR3 protein: CASSLEQFSYEQYF

J gene: TRBJ1-4
CDR3 length: 14
V gene: TRBV7-6
D gene: TRBD1
clone size: .
CDR3 DNA: TGTGCCAGCAGCGACCAGACAGGGGTGGGAAAACTGTTTTTT
CDR3 protein: CASSDQTGVGKLFF

J gene: TRBJ2-5
CDR3 length: 18
V gene: TRBV7-8
D gene: .
clone size: few
CDR3 DNA: TGTGCCAGCAGCTTAGTTATATTACCGGCCTCGGGGAAAGAGACCCAGTACTTC
CDR3 protein: CASSLVILPASGKETQYF

J gene: TRBJ2-7
CDR3 length: 13
V gene: TRBV9
D gene: .
clone size: few
CDR3 DNA: TGTGCCAGCAGCGTAGGGCGGGACTACGAGCAGTACTTC
CDR3 protein: CASSVGRDYEQYF

J gene: TRBJ2-1
CDR3 length: 14
V gene: TRBV7-3
D gene: .
clone size: .
CDR3 DNA: TGTGCCAGCAGCTTAGACGGGGGAGGCAATGAGCAGTTCTTC
CDR3 protein: CASSLDGGGNEQFF

J gene: TRBJ1-1
CDR3 length: 12
V gene: TRBV6-5
D gene: .
clone size: .
CDR3 DNA: TGTGCCAGCAGTTCTATGAACACTGAAGCTTTCTTT
CDR3 protein: CASSSMNTEAFF

J gene: TRBJ2-7
CDR3 length: 12
V gene: TRBV29-1
D gene: .
clone size: .
CDR3 DNA: TGCAGCGCCGAAGGCTTGGGCTACGAGCAGTACTTC
CDR3 protein: CSAEGLGYEQYF

J gene: TRBJ2-1
CDR3 length: 15
V gene: TRBV4-2
D gene: TRBD2
clone size: .
CDR3 DNA: TGTGCCAGCAGCTGGGAGCGGGGGCCCTACAATGAGCAGTTCTTC
CDR3 protein: CASSWERGPYNEQFF

J gene: TRBJ2-7
CDR3 length: 16
V gene: TRBV5-4
D gene: TRBD2
clone size: .
CDR3 DNA: TGTGCCAGCAGCTTGGACGGGACTACGAATTCCTACGAGCAGTACTTC
CDR3 protein: CASSLDGTTNSYEQYF

J gene: TRBJ1-1
CDR3 length: 14
V gene: TRBV7-8
D gene: .
clone size: once
CDR3 DNA: TGTGCCAGCAGCATATATACAGCGAACACTGAAGCTTTCTTT
CDR3 protein: CASSIYTANTEAFF

J gene: TRBJ2-7
CDR3 length: 13
V gene: TRBV5-1
D gene: .
clone size: .
CDR3 DNA: TGCGCCAGCAGCTATTACAGGGGGGGCGAGCAGTACTTC
CDR3 protein: CASSYYRGGEQYF

J gene: TRBJ2-7
CDR3 length: 15
V gene: TRBV5-1
D gene: TRBD2
clone size: .
CDR3 DNA: TGCGCCAGCAGCGTAGGACTAGCGGGCTCCTACGAGCAGTACTTC
CDR3 protein: CASSVGLAGSYEQYF

J gene: TRBJ2-3
CDR3 length: 14
V gene: TRBV12-5
D gene: .
clone size: .
CDR3 DNA: TGTGCTAGTGGGGAGGGGCCTGGCACAGATACGCAATATTTT
CDR3 protein: CASGEGPGTDTQYF

J gene: TRBJ2-1
CDR3 length: 15
V gene: TRBV7-9
D gene: TRBD2
clone size: .
CDR3 DNA: TGTGCCAGCAGCTTCGCGGGAGGCAGCCTCAATGAGCAGTTCTTC
CDR3 protein: CASSFAGGSLNEQFF

J gene: TRBJ2-7
CDR3 length: 18
V gene: TRBV7-8
D gene: TRBD2
clone size: .
CDR3 DNA: TGTGCCAGCAGCTGGACTAGCGGGAACCCCGGAGCTCCCTACGAGCAGTACTTC
CDR3 protein: CASSWTSGNPGAPYEQYF

J gene: TRBJ1-1
CDR3 length: 13
V gene: TRBV10-2
D gene: .
clone size: .
CDR3 DNA: TGCGCCAGCAGTGAGGGACACACCTCGGGAGCTTTCTTT
CDR3 protein: CASSEGHTSGAFF

J gene: TRBJ2-3
CDR3 length: 11
V gene: TRBV30
D gene: .
clone size: .
CDR3 DNA: TGTGCCTGGAGTCCGGTAGATACGCAGTATTTT
CDR3 protein: CAWSPVDTQYF

J gene: TRBJ1-1
CDR3 length: 15
V gene: TRBV5-6
D gene: TRBD1
clone size: .
CDR3 DNA: TGTGCCAGCAGCTCGCCGGGACAGGGGAACACTGAAGCTTTCTTT
CDR3 protein: CASSSPGQGNTEAFF

J gene: TRBJ2-1
CDR3 length: 14
V gene: TRBV4-2
D gene: .
clone size: .
CDR3 DNA: TGTGCCAGCAGCCAAGGGGTTACTAGGAATGAGCAGTTCTTC
CDR3 protein: CASSQGVTRNEQFF

J gene: TRBJ2-7
CDR3 length: 17
V gene: TRBV11-2
D gene: TRBD2
clone size: .
CDR3 DNA: TGTGCCAGCAGCTTAGAGTGGCGGGAGGCAACTAGCTACGAGCAGTACTTC
CDR3 protein: CASSLEWREATSYEQYF

J gene: TRBJ2-1
CDR3 length: 15
V gene: TRBV18
D gene: TRBD2
clone size: .
CDR3 DNA: TGTGCCAGCTCACCCCCCGGGGGGGGGACAACTGAGCAGTTCTTC
CDR3 protein: CASSPPGGGTTEQFF

J gene: TRBJ2-5
CDR3 length: 13
V gene: TRBV7-6
D gene: .
clone size: .
CDR3 DNA: TGTGCCAGCAGCTTAGATGAGACTGGGACCCAGTACTTC
CDR3 protein: CASSLDETGTQYF

J gene: TRBJ1-5
CDR3 length: 14
V gene: TRBV6-5
D gene: .
clone size: .
CDR3 DNA: TGTGCCAGCAGTTACTCGGGGGAGGGTCAGCCCCAGCATTTT
CDR3 protein: CASSYSGEGQPQHF

J gene: TRBJ1-2
CDR3 length: 13
V gene: TRBV7-8
D gene: TRBD1
clone size: .
CDR3 DNA: TGTGCCAGCACCGAGGACAGGGCTCTCGGCTACACCTTC
CDR3 protein: CASTEDRALGYTF

J gene: TRBJ2-6
CDR3 length: 17
V gene: TRBV12-2
D gene: .
clone size: .
CDR3 DNA: TGTGCAAGTCGCCAAAATTACGGACTCGCTGGGGCCAACGTCCTGACTTTC
CDR3 protein: CASRQNYGLAGANVLTF

J gene: TRBJ2-2
CDR3 length: 18
V gene: TRBV4-1
D gene: .
clone size: once
CDR3 DNA: TGCGCCAGCAGCCAAGATGGGTCACAGGGCCCTGGGACCGGGGAGCTGTTTTTT
CDR3 protein: CASSQDGSQGPGTGELFF

J gene: TRBJ1-1
CDR3 length: 15
V gene: TRBV19
D gene: TRBD1
clone size: .
CDR3 DNA: TGTGCCAGTAGTACGCGACAGGGGGCGTCCACTGAAGCTTTCTTT
CDR3 protein: CASSTRQGASTEAFF

J gene: TRBJ2-2
CDR3 length: 19
V gene: TRBV18
D gene: TRBD2
clone size: .
CDR3 DNA: TGTGCCAGCTCACCACCTCGGACTAGCGGGAGGGCGAACACCGGGGAGCTGTTTTTT
CDR3 protein: CASSPPRTSGRANTGELFF

J gene: TRBJ2-7
CDR3 length: 14
V gene: TRBV11-2
D gene: TRBD1
clone size: .
CDR3 DNA: TGTGCCAGCAGCCGACAGGGGAGCTCCTACGAGCAGTACTTC
CDR3 protein: CASSRQGSSYEQYF

J gene: TRBJ1-1
CDR3 length: 13
V gene: TRBV6-1
D gene: .
clone size: .
CDR3 DNA: TGTGCCAGCAGTGTTGAGGCAGGGGTTGAAGCTTTCTTT
CDR3 protein: CASSVEAGVEAFF

J gene: TRBJ2-4
CDR3 length: 14
V gene: TRBV5-1
D gene: .
clone size: .
CDR3 DNA: TGCGCCAGCAGCTTGGGAGCTGCCAAAAACATTCAGTACTTC
CDR3 protein: CASSLGAAKNIQYF

J gene: TRBJ1-4
CDR3 length: 14
V gene: TRBV5-1
D gene: TRBD1
clone size: once
CDR3 DNA: TGCGCCAGCAGGTCAGGGACAGGGGACGAAAAACTGTTTTTT
CDR3 protein: CASRSGTGDEKLFF